Detailed here is one T cell receptor (beta chain). The ends were cut back, 5 bases at V and 0 bases at J, with 11 bases in the middle. The CDR3 runs 15 residues. Looked up from germline, CDR1 is SGHVS and CDR2 is FQNEAQ. The table came from immunoSEQ multiplex PCR; TCRdb's copy has only in-frame clones and leaves some out. The sample holds hundreds of thousands of clones, around 89% seen once. The data were obtained in a study of blood T cell repertoires in COVID-19. This receptor was identified in a woman in her 30s with acute or convalescent COVID-19. The V gene is TRBV7-8, the J gene TRBJ1-3; maybe TRBD1 (6 bases). The sequenced material came from peripheral blood. CDR3 nucleotide sequence: TGTGCCAGCAGCCAGGACAGCCTCTCTGGAAACACCATATATTTT. Protein sequence: CASSQDSLSGNTIYF. Combining the CDR3 with reference TRBV7-8 and TRBJ1-3 gives the whole variable domain GAGVSQSPRYKVAKRGQDVALRCDPISGHVSLFWYQQALGQGPEFLTYFQNEAQLDKSGLPSDRFFAERPEGSVSTLKIQRTQQEDSAVYLCASSQDSLSGNTIYFGEGSWLTVV.